Here is one T cell receptor beta chain with its context. Its antigen is not known. The sample originates from a study of Ad26.COV2.S vaccination and SARS-CoV-2 variants. Whole-study context: It was the COV1001 Ad26.COV2.S trial arm that included the donor. Intramuscular Ad26.COV2.S at 5x10^10 or 1x10^11 viral particles. Notes on the study in general: Substantial breadth in spike-specific CD8+ and CD4+ T cell responses was reportedly seen after vaccination. Vaccine recipients had higher spike-specific TCR breadth than placebo recipients.

Treatment reported: approximately 18 received Ad26.COV2.S at low or high dose, single or two shots; roughly 5 received placebo; per-sample allocation not given. Day 63 following the first vaccine or placebo injection was when the samples were taken. The length of the CDR3 is 14 residues. Germline CDR1 reads KGHSY; CDR2 reads FQNENV. Trimming shortened V by 3 bases and J by 1 base, and 9 bases separated the two germline ends. TCRdb's table, derived via immunoSEQ multiplex PCR, lists solely in-frame clones and lacks some. The data show fewer than 400,000 clones, about nine tenths seen once. Sample: peripheral blood, taken in a trial of Ad26.COV2.S vaccine versus placebo. The genes are TRBV16 and TRBJ1-1, with D possibly matching TRBD1 (5 bases). The source is a person aged 18-60 years who received the Ad26.COV2.S COVID-19 vaccine or a placebo. CDR3 DNA sequence: TGTGCCAGCAGCCAGACCAGGGAGAACACTGAAGCTTTCTTT. Translating gives CASSQTRENTEAFF.